This TCR beta chain was retrieved from a study of T cells after yellow fever vaccination (dated by TCRdb to between 2018 and 2021). Looking at the study overall: Libraries from fractions with low cell numbers were prepared with the SMART-Seq v4 Ultra Low Input RNA kit. Two healthy male donors made up the cohort, one aged 18 to 29 years and the other aged 30 to 40 years. To track T-cell clones before and after primary and booster YFV17D yellow fever vaccination, bulk TCR alpha and beta repertoires were sequenced longitudinally. Bulk PBMC replicates and cell subsets were isolated from blood drawn at multiple timepoints before and after both primary and secondary immunization. What the authors observed across the whole study: The study included only a couple of donors, which limits how far the findings can be generalized. Compared with the primary T-cell response, the secondary T-cell response was weaker but faster, peaking on day 5 rather than day 15. Most clones expanded after primary vaccination (about 95% of CD4 and around 88% of CD8) were re-detected after the booster, suggesting that broad memory maintenance occurred. Computational filtering was required because FACS-sorted repertoires could contain abundant contaminating clonotypes from the bulk population. A small fraction of clonotypes appeared in both the CD4 and CD8 compartments, likely as a result of convergent recombination.

The treatment or condition label of this sample denotes: live attenuated yellow fever vaccine strain. PBMCs were isolated from peripheral blood using a standard Ficoll-Paque protocol. Dynabeads CD4 and CD8 positive selection kits were used to isolate the CD4 and CD8 T-cell fractions. TriZol was used to extract RNA from bulk PBMCs, CD4 and CD8 fractions, and dextramer-positive and dextramer-negative fractions. From the cysteine through the phenylalanine, the CDR3 covers 13 amino acids. The sequence is cut down to CDR3 DNA, 39 bases in frame from base 1. Via the germline V gene, CDR1 is SGHTA and CDR2 FQGNSA. V is trimmed back by 5 bases and J by 7 bases, and the junction contains 7 bases that no gene match accounts for. TCR cDNA was synthesized by 5'RACE template switching, through which a universal primer site and unique molecular identifiers were introduced. Priming of cDNA synthesis was performed from both the TCR alpha and TCR beta constant segments. Libraries were amplified in two PCR steps, with sample barcodes and sequencing adapters added in the second step. Libraries were sequenced on Illumina HiSeq 2500 (2x100 bp) or NovaSeq (2x150 bp). The paper's processing steps were these. MIGEC was used to demultiplex reads and collapse the reads into UMI consensus sequences, and MiXCR was used for V(D)J alignment. Clonotypes responding to the vaccine were identified with edgeR on replicate PBMC samples, with the criteria of FDR below 0.01 and a log2 fold change above 5 up to day 15. CD4 or CD8 identity was assigned to each bulk clonotype according to whether the clonotype was present at higher abundance in the sequenced CD4 repertoire or the sequenced CD8 repertoire. TCRdb applied fastp at Q25 and MiXCR to the public reads, then kept only in-frame beta chains. CDR3 protein duplicates are merged, each entry listing the most common genes and DNA. The V and J calls shown here were made by TCRdb, not taken from the authors' results. The table for this sample lists about 260,000 distinct CDR3 sequences; 10% to 15% of them were counted only once. In total, the top ten clones hold roughly 0.5% of the sample.

This clonotype occurred a few times. Its antigen is currently not known. No base-level quality is on record; no much larger clone is a single base apart. The V and J segments used are TRBV7-2 and TRBJ2-5, and TRBD1 aligns with 7 junction nucleotides. Sequencing used CD4+ T cells sorted from PBMCs, obtained 45 days after the yellow fever booster vaccination. The receptor was isolated from a man aged 30 to 39 who received the YFV17D yellow fever vaccine. The nucleotides are TGTGCCAGCAGCCTGCAGTACAGGGGGACCCAGTACTTC. Its protein reads: CASSLQYRGTQYF.